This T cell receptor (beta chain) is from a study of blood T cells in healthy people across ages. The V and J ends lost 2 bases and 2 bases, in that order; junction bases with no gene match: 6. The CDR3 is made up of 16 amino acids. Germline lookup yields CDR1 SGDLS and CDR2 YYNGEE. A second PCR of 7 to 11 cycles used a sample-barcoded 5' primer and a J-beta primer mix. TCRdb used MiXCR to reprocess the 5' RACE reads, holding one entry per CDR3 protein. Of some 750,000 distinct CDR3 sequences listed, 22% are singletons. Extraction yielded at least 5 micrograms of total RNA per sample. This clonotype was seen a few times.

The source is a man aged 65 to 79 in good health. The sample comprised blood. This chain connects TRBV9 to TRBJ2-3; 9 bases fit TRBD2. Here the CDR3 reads CASSVTSGPPTDTQYF. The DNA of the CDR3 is TGTGCCAGCAGCGTCACTAGCGGGCCGCCCACAGATACGCAGTATTTT.